This is a list of T cell receptor beta chains from one sample in a study of CD8+ T cells in alopecia areata. Profiling relied on immunoSEQ multiplex PCR, and the TCRdb table lists in-frame clones only, not all of them. This table holds 110,000 or so clones, 50% to 75% found once. The material sequenced was CD8+ T cells sorted from blood, taken at week 4, from a patient treated with tofacitinib. These receptors were taken from a human donor with alopecia areata. Both conserved end residues are part of each CDR3. The D gene is left open where the match is weak. Not all rows give a size; the values are once, few, many and, for expanded clones, a class.

>TRBV5-4|NA|TRBJ1-5|13|NA
CASSQATHQPQHF
TGTGCCAGCAGCCAAGCGACCCATCAGCCCCAGCATTTT
>TRBV13|NA|TRBJ2-6|17|NA
CASSLGLISPGANVLTF
TGTGCCAGCAGCTTAGGCTTAATCTCCCCGGGAGCCAACGTCCTGACTTTC
>TRBV5-1|NA|TRBJ2-1|15|NA
CASSLGLTDFNEQFF
TGCGCCAGCAGCTTGGGGCTGACAGACTTTAATGAGCAGTTCTTC
>TRBV7-9|NA|TRBJ2-3|18|once
CASSFPLDRDGSTDTQYF
TGTGCCAGCAGCTTCCCTCTCGACCGGGACGGAAGCACAGATACGCAGTATTTT
>TRBV27|TRBD1|TRBJ1-6|14|NA
CASSPRQGMPPLHF
TGTGCCAGCAGTCCCCGACAGGGTATGCCACCCCTCCACTTT
>TRBV27|NA|TRBJ1-5|14|NA
CASSPGLGDQPQHF
TGTGCCAGCAGCCCGGGCCTCGGGGATCAGCCCCAGCATTTT
>TRBV29-1|NA|TRBJ2-7|13|NA
CSVVEGGPYEQYF
TGCAGCGTTGTTGAGGGGGGTCCCTACGAGCAGTACTTC
>TRBV30|NA|TRBJ1-5|14|NA
CAWTYQWGNQPQHF
TGTGCCTGGACCTATCAATGGGGCAATCAGCCCCAGCATTTT
>TRBV25-1|NA|TRBJ1-2|14|once
CASSEGAVNYGYTF
TGTGCCAGCAGTGAAGGGGCGGTGAACTATGGCTACACCTTC
>TRBV4-1|NA|TRBJ2-1|16|once
CASSQRLQVQYNEQFF
TGCGCCAGCAGCCAACGGCTTCAGGTCCAGTACAATGAGCAGTTCTTC
>TRBV29-1|TRBD2|TRBJ2-2|17|NA
CSVEARGEDTNTGELFF
TGCAGCGTTGAAGCTCGGGGGGAGGACACGAACACCGGGGAGCTGTTTTTT
>TRBV30|NA|TRBJ1-2|15|NA
CAWSVLGRMGYGYTF
TGTGCCTGGAGTGTACTAGGCAGGATGGGCTATGGCTACACCTTC
>TRBV5-1|NA|TRBJ2-7|13|NA
CASSLEGGYEQYF
TGCGCCAGCAGCTTGGAGGGGGGCTACGAGCAGTACTTC
>TRBV27|NA|TRBJ2-7|13|NA
CASSLRQSYEQYF
TGTGCCAGCAGTTTACGACAGTCCTACGAGCAGTACTTC
>TRBV30|NA|TRBJ1-1|13|NA
CAWTPGGNTEAFF
TGTGCCTGGACCCCGGGGGGGAACACTGAAGCTTTCTTT
>TRBV29-1|NA|TRBJ1-5|13|few
CSVADSGNQPQHF
TGCAGCGTTGCCGACTCGGGCAATCAGCCCCAGCATTTT
>TRBV29-1|NA|TRBJ2-2|12|NA
CSVGRESGELFF
TGCAGCGTTGGGCGTGAGTCCGGGGAGCTGTTTTTT
>TRBV29-1|NA|TRBJ1-1|11|NA
CSVLTNTEAFF
TGCAGCGTTCTAACGAACACTGAAGCTTTCTTT
>TRBV7-9|NA|TRBJ2-7|16|few
CASSFAPGTGEYEQYF
TGTGCCAGCAGCTTCGCGCCTGGGACCGGGGAGTACGAGCAGTACTTC
>TRBV7-3|NA|TRBJ2-3|16|few
CASSGSTVGGTDTQYF
TGTGCCAGCAGCGGATCGACAGTTGGCGGCACAGATACGCAGTATTTT
>TRBV28|NA|TRBJ2-7|15|NA
CASSLTGATLDEQYF
TGTGCCAGCAGCTTGACGGGGGCTACTTTGGACGAGCAGTACTTC
>TRBV30|NA|TRBJ2-7|13|NA
CACRASDSYEQYF
TGTGCCTGCCGGGCCTCTGACTCCTACGAGCAGTACTTC
>TRBV4-2|TRBD1|TRBJ2-2|17|few
CASSQDRGQRNTGELFF
TGTGCCAGCAGCCAAGATCGGGGACAGAGGAACACCGGGGAGCTGTTTTTT
>TRBV30|NA|TRBJ1-4|8|NA
CALEKLFF
TGTGCCCTCGAAAAACTGTTTTTT
>TRBV27|TRBD1|TRBJ1-3|13|NA
CASSWDRGNTIYF
TGTGCCAGCAGCTGGGACAGGGGAAACACCATATATTTT
>TRBV2|NA|TRBJ2-1|13|NA
CASSAWEDNEQFF
TGTGCCAGCAGTGCCTGGGAAGACAATGAGCAGTTCTTC
>TRBV5-1|NA|TRBJ2-5|11|NA
CASSSYWTQYF
TGCGCCAGCAGCTCCTATTGGACCCAGTACTTC
>TRBV7-2|NA|TRBJ2-7|15|NA
CASSPSGFSSYEQYF
TGTGCCAGCTCACCGAGCGGTTTTAGCTCCTACGAGCAGTACTTC